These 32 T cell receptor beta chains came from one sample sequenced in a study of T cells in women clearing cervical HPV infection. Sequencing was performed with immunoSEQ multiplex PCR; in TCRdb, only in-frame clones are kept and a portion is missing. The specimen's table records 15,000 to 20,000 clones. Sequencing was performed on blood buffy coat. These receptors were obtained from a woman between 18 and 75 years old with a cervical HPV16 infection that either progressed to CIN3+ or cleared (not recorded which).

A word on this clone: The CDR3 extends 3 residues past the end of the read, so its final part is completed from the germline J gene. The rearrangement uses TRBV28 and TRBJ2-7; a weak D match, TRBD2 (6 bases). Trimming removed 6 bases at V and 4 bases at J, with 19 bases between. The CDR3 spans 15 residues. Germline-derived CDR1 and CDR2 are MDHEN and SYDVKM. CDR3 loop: CASRDLGGKGYEQYF. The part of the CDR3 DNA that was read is TGTGCCAGCAGGGACCTCGGGGGAAAAGGTTACGAG.

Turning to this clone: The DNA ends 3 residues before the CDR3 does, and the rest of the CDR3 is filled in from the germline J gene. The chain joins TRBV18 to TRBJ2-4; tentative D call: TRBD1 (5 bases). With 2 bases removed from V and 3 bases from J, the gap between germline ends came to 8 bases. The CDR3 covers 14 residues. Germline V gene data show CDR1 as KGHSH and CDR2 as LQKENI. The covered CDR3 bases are TGTGCCAGCTCACCAGAGACAGTCAAAAACATT. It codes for CASSPETVKNI. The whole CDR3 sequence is CASSPETVKNIQYF.

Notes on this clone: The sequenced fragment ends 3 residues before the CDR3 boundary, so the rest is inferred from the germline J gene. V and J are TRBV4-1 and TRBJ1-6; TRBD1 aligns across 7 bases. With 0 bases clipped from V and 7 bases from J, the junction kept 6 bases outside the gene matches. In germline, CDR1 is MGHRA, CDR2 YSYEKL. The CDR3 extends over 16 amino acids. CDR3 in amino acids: CASSQEAGTVNSPLHF. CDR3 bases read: TGCGCCAGCAGCCAAGAGGCCGGGACAGTAAATTCACCC.

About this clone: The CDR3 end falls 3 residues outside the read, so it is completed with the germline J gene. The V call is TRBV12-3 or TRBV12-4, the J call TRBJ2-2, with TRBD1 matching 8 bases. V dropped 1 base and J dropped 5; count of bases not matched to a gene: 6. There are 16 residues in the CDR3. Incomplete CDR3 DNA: TGTGCCAGCAGTTTAGGGCAGGGGGCGGGGACCGGGGAG. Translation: CASSLGQGAGTGE. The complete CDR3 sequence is CASSLGQGAGTGELFF.

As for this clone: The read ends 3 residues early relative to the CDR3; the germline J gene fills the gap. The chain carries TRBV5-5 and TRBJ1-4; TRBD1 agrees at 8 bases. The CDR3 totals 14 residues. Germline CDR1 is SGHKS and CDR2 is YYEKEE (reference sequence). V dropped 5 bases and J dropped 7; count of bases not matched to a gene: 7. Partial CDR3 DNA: TGTGCCAGCAGTCGGGACAGGTTTTCTGAAAAA. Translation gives CASSRDRFSEK. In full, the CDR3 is CASSRDRFSEKLFF.

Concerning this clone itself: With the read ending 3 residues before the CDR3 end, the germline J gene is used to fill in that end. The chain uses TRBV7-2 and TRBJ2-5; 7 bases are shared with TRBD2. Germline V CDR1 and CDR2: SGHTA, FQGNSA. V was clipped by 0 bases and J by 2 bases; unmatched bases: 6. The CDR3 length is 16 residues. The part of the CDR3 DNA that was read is TGTGCCAGCAGCTTAGCGTCAGCTAGCGGTCAAGAGACC. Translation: CASSLASASGQET. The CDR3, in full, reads CASSLASASGQETQYF.

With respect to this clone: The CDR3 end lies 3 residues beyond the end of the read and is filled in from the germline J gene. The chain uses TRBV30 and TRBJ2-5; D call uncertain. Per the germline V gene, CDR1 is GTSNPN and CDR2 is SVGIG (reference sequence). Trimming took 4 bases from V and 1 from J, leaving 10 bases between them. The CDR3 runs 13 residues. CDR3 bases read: TGTGCCTGGACTCACAACGTCCAAGAGACC. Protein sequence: CAWTHNVQET. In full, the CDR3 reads CAWTHNVQETQYF.

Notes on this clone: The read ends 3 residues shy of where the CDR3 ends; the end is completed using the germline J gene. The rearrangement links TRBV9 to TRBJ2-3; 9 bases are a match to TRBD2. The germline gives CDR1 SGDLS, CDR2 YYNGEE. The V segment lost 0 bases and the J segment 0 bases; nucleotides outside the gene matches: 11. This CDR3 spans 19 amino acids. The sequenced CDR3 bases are TGTGCCAGCAGCGTAGCTTCGTCTAGCGGGGCCATAAGCACAGATACG. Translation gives CASSVASSSGAISTDT. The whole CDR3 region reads CASSVASSSGAISTDTQYF.

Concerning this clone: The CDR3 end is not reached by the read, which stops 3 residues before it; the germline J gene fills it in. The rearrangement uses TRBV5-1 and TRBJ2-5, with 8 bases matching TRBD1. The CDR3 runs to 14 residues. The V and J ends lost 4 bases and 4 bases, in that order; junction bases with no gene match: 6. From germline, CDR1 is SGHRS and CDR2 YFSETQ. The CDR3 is CASSIGQGTETQYF. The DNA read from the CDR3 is TGCGCCAGCAGCATAGGACAGGGTACAGAGACC.

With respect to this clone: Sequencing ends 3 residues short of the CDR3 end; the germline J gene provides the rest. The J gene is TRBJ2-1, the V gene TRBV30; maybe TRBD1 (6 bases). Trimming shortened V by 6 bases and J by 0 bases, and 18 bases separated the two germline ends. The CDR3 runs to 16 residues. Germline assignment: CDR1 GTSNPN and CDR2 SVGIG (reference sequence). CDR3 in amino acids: CACQADSQLSYNEQFF. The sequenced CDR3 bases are TGTGCCTGCCAAGCGGACAGCCAACTCTCCTACAATGAG.

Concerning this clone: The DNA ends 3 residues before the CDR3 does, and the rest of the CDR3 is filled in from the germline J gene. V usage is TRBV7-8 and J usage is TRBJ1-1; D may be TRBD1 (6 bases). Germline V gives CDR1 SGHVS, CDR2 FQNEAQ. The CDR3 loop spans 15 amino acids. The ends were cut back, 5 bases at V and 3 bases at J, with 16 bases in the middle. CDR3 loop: CASSVLQGRHTEAFF. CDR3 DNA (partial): TGTGCCAGCAGCGTCTTACAGGGTCGGCACACTGAA.

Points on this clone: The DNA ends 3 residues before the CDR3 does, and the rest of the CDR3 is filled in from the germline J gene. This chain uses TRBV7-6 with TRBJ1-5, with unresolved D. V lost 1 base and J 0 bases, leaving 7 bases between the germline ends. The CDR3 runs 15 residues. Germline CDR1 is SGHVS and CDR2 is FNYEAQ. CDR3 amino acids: CASSLEVNSNQPQHF. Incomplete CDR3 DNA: TGTGCCAGCAGCTTAGAGGTTAATAGCAATCAGCCC.

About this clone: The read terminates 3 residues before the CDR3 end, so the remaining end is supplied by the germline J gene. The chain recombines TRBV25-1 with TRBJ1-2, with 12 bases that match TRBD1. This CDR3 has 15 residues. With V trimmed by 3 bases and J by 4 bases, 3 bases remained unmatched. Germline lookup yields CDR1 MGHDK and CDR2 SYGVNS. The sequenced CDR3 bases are TGTGCCAGCAGTGAGGGGACAGGGGGCGGCTATGGC. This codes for CASSEGTGGGYG. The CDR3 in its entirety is CASSEGTGGGYGYTF.

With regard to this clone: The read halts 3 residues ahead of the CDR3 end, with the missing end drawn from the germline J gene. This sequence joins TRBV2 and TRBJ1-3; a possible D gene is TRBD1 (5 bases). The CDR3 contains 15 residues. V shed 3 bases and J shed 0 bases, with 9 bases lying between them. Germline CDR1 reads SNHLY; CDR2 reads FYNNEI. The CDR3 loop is CASSEGRLSGNTIYF. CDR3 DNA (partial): TGTGCCAGCAGTGAGGGGCGGCTCTCTGGAAACACC.

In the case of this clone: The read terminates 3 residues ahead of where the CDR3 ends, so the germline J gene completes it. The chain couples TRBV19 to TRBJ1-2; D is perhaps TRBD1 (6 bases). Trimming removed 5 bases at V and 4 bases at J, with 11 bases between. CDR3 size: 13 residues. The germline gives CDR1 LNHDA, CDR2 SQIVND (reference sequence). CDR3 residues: CASSSTGFYGYTF. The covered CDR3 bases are TGTGCCAGTAGTTCTACAGGGTTCTATGGC.

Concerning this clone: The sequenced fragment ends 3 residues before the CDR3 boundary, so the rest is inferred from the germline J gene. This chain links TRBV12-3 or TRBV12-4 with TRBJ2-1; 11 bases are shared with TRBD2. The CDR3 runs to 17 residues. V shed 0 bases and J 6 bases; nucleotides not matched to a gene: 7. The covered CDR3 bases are TGTGCCAGCAGTTTAGCGATAGCGGGAGGGCCGGTCAATGAG. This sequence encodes CASSLAIAGGPVNE. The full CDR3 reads CASSLAIAGGPVNEQFF.

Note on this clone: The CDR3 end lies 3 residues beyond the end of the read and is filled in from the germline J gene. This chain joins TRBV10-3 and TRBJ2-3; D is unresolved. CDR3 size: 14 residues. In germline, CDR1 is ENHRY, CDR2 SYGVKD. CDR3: CAISDDDRQETQYF. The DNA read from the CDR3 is TGTGCCATCAGTGATGACGACCGACAAGAGACG.

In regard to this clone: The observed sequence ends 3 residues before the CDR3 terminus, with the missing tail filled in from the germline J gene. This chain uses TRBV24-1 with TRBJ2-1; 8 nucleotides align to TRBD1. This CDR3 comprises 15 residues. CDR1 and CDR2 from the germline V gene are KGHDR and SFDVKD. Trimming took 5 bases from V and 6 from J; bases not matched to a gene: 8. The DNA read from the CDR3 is TGTGCCACCAGTGGGGGGCAGGGGGCTGTCAATGAG. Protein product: CATSGGQGAVNE. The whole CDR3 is CATSGGQGAVNEQFF.

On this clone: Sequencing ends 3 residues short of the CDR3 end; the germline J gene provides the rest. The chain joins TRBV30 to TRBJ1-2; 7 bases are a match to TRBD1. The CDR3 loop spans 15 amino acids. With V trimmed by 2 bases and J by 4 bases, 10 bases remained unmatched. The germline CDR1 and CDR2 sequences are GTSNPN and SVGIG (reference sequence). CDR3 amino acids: CAWSFSSGTAYGYTF. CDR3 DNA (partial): TGTGCCTGGAGTTTTTCCTCCGGGACAGCCTATGGC.

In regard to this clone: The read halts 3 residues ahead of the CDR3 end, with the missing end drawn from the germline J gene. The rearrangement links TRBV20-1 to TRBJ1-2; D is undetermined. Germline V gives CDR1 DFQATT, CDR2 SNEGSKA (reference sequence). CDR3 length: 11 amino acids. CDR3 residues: CSASDRRGYTF. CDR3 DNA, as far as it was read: TGCAGTGCTAGTGACCGGCGGGGC.

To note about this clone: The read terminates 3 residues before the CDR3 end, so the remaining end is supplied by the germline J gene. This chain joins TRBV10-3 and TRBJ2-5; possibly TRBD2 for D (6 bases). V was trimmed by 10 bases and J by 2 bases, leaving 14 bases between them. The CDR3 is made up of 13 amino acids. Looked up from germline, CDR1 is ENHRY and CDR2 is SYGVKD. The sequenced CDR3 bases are TGTGCCAGTACCGGGGGTTGGCAAGAGACC. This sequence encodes CASTGGWQET. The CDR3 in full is CASTGGWQETQYF.

CDR3 bases read: TGCAGTGCTAGTCCGGACAGGGGCCTTAACACTGAA. The encoded protein is CSASPDRGLNTE. In full, the CDR3 is CSASPDRGLNTEAFF. The chain has TRBV20-1 and TRBJ1-1, with 9 positions matching TRBD1. The sequenced fragment ends 3 residues before the CDR3 boundary, so the rest is inferred from the germline J gene. After removal of 3 bases from V and 2 bases from J, the junction contained 7 bases not matched to a gene. CDR3 length equals 15 residues. The germline gives CDR1 DFQATT, CDR2 SNEGSKA (reference sequence).

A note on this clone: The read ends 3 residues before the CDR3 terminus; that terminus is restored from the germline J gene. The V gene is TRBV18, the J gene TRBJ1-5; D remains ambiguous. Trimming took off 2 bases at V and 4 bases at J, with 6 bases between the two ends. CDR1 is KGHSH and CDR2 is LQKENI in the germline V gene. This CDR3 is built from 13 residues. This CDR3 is CASSPSGNQPQHF. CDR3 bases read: TGTGCCAGCTCACCATCGGGGAATCAGCCC.

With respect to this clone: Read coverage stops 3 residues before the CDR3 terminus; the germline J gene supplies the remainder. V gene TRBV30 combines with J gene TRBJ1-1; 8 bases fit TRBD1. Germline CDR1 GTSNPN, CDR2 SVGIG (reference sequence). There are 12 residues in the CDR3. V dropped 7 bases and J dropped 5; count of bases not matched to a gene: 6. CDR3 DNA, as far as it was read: TGTGCCTTCCGGACAGGGCTGACTGAA. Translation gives CAFRTGLTE. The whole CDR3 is CAFRTGLTEAFF.

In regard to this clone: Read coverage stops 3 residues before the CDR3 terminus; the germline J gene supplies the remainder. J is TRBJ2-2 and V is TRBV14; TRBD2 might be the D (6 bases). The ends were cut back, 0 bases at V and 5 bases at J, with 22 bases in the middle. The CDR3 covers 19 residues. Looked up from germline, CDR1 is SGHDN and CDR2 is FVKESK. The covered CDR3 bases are TGTGCCAGCAGCCAAGAATTTCCGGGACTCAGCAGGGTGACCGGGGAG. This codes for CASSQEFPGLSRVTGE. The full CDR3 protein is CASSQEFPGLSRVTGELFF.

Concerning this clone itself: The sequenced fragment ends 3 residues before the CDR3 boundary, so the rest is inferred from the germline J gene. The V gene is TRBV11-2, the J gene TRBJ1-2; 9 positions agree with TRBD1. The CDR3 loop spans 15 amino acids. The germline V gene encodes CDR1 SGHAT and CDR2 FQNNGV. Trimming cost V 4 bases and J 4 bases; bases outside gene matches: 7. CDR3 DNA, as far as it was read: TGTGCCAGCAGCTCTCGGACAGGGGTTCTCTATGGC. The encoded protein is CASSSRTGVLYG. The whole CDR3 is CASSSRTGVLYGYTF. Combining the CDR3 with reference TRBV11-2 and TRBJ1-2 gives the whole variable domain EAGVAQSPRYKIIEKRQSVAFWCNPISGHATLYWYQQILGQGPKLLIQFQNNGVVDDSQLPKDRFSAERLKGVDSTLKIQPAKLEDSAVYLCASSSRTGVLYGYTFGSGTRLTVV.

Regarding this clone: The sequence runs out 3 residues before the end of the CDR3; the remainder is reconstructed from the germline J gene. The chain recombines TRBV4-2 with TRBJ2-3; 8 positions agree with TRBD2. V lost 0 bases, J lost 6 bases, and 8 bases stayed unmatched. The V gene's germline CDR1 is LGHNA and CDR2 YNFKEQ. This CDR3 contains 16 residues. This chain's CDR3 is CASSQDFQAGADTQYF. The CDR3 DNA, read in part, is TGTGCCAGCAGCCAAGATTTTCAAGCGGGGGCGGATACG.

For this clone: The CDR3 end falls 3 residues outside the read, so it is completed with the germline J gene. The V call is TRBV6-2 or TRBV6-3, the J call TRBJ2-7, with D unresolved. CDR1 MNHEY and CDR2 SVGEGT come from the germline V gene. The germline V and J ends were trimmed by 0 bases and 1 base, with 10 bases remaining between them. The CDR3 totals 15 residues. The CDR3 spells CASSYSFRKSYEQYF. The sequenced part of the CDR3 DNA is TGTGCCAGCAGTTACTCGTTCAGGAAATCCTACGAG.

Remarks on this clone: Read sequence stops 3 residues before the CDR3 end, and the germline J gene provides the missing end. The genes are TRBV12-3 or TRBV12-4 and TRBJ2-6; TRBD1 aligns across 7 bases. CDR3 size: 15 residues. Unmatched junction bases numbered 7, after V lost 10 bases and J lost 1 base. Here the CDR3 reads CATRTGASGANVLTF. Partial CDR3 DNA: TGTGCCACCAGGACAGGCGCGTCTGGGGCCAACGTC.

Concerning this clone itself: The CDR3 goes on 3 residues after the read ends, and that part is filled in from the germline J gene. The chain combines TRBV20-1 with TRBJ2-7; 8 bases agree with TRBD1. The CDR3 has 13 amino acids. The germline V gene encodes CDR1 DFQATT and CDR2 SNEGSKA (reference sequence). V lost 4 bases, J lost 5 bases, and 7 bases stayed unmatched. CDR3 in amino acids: CSATPGQAHEQYF. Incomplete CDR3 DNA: TGCAGTGCTACACCGGGACAGGCACACGAG.

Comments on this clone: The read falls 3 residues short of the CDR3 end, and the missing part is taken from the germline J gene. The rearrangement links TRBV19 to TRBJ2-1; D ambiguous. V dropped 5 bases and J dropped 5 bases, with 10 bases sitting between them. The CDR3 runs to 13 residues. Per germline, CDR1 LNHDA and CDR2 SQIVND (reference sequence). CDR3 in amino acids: CASSFGQNNEQFF. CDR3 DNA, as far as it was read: TGTGCCAGTAGTTTTGGGCAAAACAATGAG.

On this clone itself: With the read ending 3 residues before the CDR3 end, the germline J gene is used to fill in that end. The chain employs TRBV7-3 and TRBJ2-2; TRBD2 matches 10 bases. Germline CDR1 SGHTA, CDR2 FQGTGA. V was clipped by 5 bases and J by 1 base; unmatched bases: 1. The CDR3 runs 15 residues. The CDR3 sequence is CASSRLAGNTGELFF. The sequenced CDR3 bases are TGTGCCAGCAGCAGACTAGCGGGGAACACCGGGGAG.